The T cell receptor beta chain described here comes from a study of immune characterization of retroperitoneal liposarcoma. TCRdb redid the calling of the PCR reads with MiXCR, one entry per CDR3 protein. The sample includes under 2,500 distinct CDR3 sequences, 36% of them seen just once. Sequences were obtained from tumor tissue. The receptor was isolated from a male donor with retroperitoneal liposarcoma.

This chain's CDR3 is CASSLSLAGAPDTQYF. The DNA of the CDR3 is TGCGCCAGCAGTCTATCCCTAGCGGGAGCCCCAGATACGCAGTATTTT. The chain joins TRBV10-2 to TRBJ2-3; 10 nucleotides agree with TRBD2. The CDR3 loop spans 16 amino acids. Per the germline V gene, CDR1 is WSHSY and CDR2 is SAAADI. With 5 bases clipped from V and 4 bases from J, the junction kept 9 bases outside the gene matches.